The text below deals with one T cell receptor (beta chain). Participants were placed into cohorts based on the clinical history they reported. The CDR3 spans 14 residues. Trimming stripped 5 bases from V and 0 bases from J, with 14 bases between. The germline V gene has CDR1 SQVTM and CDR2 ANQGSEA. The record originates from a study of blood T cell repertoires in COVID-19. Study-wide context: Nucleic acid was either cDNA or gDNA, and it came from T cells, B-cell-depleted T cells, or PBMCs.

Profiled with immunoSEQ multiplex PCR; TCRdb holds only in-frame clones, not every one. The sample has about 220,000 clones; 82% are singletons. V and J are TRBV29-1 and TRBJ2-7; D may be TRBD1 (5 bases). Sequencing was performed on PBMCs or T cells enriched from blood (not recorded which). The receptor comes from a woman aged 60-75 years who had recovered from COVID-19. CDR3 bases: TGCAGCGTTCGTCCCAGACAGAGCTCCTACGAGCAGTACTTC. Encoded protein: CSVRPRQSSYEQYF.